These T cell receptor beta chains were read from a single sample in a study of T-cell memory formation after mild COVID-19. TCRdb fed the 5' RACE reads into MiXCR, producing one record per CDR3 protein. This sample has about 500,000 distinct CDR3 sequences, with about 20% found just once. Source material: PBMCs or a T cell subset sorted from them (not recorded which). The receptor set was obtained from an adult woman who had mild COVID-19 (a few samples of this study predate the infection). Cell type and time point are not known. Both conserved end residues are part of each CDR3. A D gene is named only where the DNA matches it firmly. For some rows the clone size is stated as once, few or many, or as a class when expanded; others skip it.

-,TRBV24-1,TRBJ2-7,few,CATSDLNSPYEQYF,TGTGCCACCAGTGATTTGAACAGCCCATACGAGCAGTACTTC
-,TRBV5-1,TRBJ2-3,-,CASSSPPGHQQDTQYF,TGCGCCAGCAGCTCTCCCCCGGGACACCAGCAGGATACGCAGTATTTT
TRBD2,TRBV20-1,TRBJ2-3,few,CSASPGTSVPVGTQYF,TGCAGTGCCTCCCCCGGGACTAGCGTTCCTGTAGGTACGCAGTATTTT
-,TRBV27,TRBJ2-7,few,CASSPTLREALYEQYF,TGTGCCAGCAGCCCCACCCTGCGGGAAGCCCTCTACGAGCAGTACTTC
-,TRBV29-1,TRBJ1-2,-,CSVSKGRANYGYTF,TGCAGCGTGTCGAAGGGCAGGGCTAACTATGGCTACACCTTC
TRBD2,TRBV5-1,TRBJ2-2,-,CASSLGLAGGKNTGELFF,TGCGCCAGCAGCTTGGGACTAGCGGGGGGTAAGAACACCGGGGAGCTGTTTTTT
TRBD2,TRBV20-1,TRBJ2-1,-,CSATQREPYNEQFF,TGCAGTGCTACTCAGCGGGAACCTTACAATGAGCAGTTCTTC
-,TRBV7-9,TRBJ1-3,few,CASSDKGRTGNTIYF,TGTGCCAGCAGCGACAAGGGGAGGACTGGAAACACCATATATTTT
TRBD1,TRBV20-1,TRBJ2-1,few,CSVLDRVNNEQFF,TGCAGTGTCCTGGACAGGGTAAACAATGAGCAGTTCTTC
TRBD2,TRBV12-5,TRBJ2-7,-,CASGLQRPGGSYEQYF,TGTGCTAGTGGTTTGCAACGTCCGGGGGGCTCCTACGAGCAGTACTTC
-,TRBV4-1,TRBJ1-2,few,CASSRDTSNYGYTF,TGCGCCAGCAGCCGGGACACCTCTAACTATGGCTACACCTTC
TRBD1,TRBV20-1,TRBJ2-1,-,CSARDRDRVINEQFF,TGCAGTGCCCGGGACCGGGACAGGGTAATCAATGAGCAGTTCTTC
-,TRBV5-5,TRBJ1-1,few,CASSLVRDMNTEAFF,TGTGCCAGCAGCTTGGTAAGGGATATGAACACTGAAGCTTTCTTT
TRBD1,TRBV7-8,TRBJ1-2,-,CASSFPGQGNYGYTF,TGTGCCAGCAGCTTTCCGGGACAGGGGAACTATGGCTACACCTTC
TRBD2,TRBV7-9,TRBJ2-1,few,CASSRLAGTSGRDEQFF,TGTGCCAGCAGCCGCCTTGCCGGGACTAGCGGGAGAGATGAGCAGTTCTTC
-,TRBV11-2,TRBJ2-1,-,CASSSQGLGQFF,TGTGCCAGCAGCTCCCAAGGATTAGGGCAGTTCTTC
-,TRBV4-3,TRBJ2-5,-,CASSQGQEQETQYF,TGCGCCAGCAGCCAAGGGCAGGAGCAAGAGACCCAGTACTTC
-,TRBV29-1,TRBJ2-1,-,CSVEGTVFPNNNEQFF,TGCAGCGTTGAAGGTACAGTGTTCCCAAATAACAATGAGCAGTTCTTC
-,TRBV5-5,TRBJ1-5,-,CASSPTWGDSSNQPQHF,TGTGCCAGCAGCCCCACCTGGGGAGACAGCAGCAATCAGCCCCAGCATTTT
-,TRBV5-1,TRBJ1-5,few,CASKLGLQGNQPQHF,TGCGCCAGCAAGCTTGGATTACAGGGCAATCAGCCCCAGCATTTT
TRBD2,TRBV24-1,TRBJ2-7,few,CATSSREGTHEQYF,TGTGCCACCAGTAGCCGGGAGGGCACCCACGAGCAGTACTTC
-,TRBV11-1,TRBJ1-2,-,CASRTGTGYTF,TGTGCCAGCAGGACCGGGACAGGCTACACCTTC
TRBD2,TRBV7-9,TRBJ2-3,-,CASSFFRLVWEGTDTQYF,TGTGCCAGCAGCTTCTTTAGACTAGTCTGGGAGGGAACAGATACGCAGTATTTT
-,TRBV10-3,TRBJ1-5,few,CAISEISLNQPQHF,TGTGCCATCAGTGAGATCAGCCTCAATCAGCCCCAGCATTTT
-,TRBV11-2,TRBJ2-7,many,CASSLYFGGAPYEQYF,TGTGCCAGCAGCTTGTATTTCGGCGGGGCCCCGTACGAGCAGTACTTC
TRBD2,TRBV18,TRBJ2-1,few,CASSPGLAVSNEQFF,TGTGCCAGCTCACCGGGACTAGCGGTCTCCAATGAGCAGTTCTTC
-,TRBV5-1,TRBJ2-1,-,CASSLEHGSYNEQFF,TGCGCCAGCAGCTTGGAGCACGGCTCCTACAATGAGCAGTTCTTC
-,TRBV3-1,TRBJ1-1,many,CASSSFWQGTEAFF,TGTGCCAGCAGCTCCTTTTGGCAGGGCACTGAAGCTTTCTTT
-,TRBV7-8,TRBJ2-1,-,CASSSRQGGMQFF,TGTGCCAGCAGCTCCCGACAGGGAGGAATGCAGTTCTTC
-,TRBV5-1,TRBJ2-7,few,CASSDARSPYEQYF,TGCGCCAGCAGCGACGCACGGTCTCCCTACGAGCAGTACTTC
-,TRBV27,TRBJ2-7,-,CASKDNYEQYF,TGTGCCAGTAAAGACAACTACGAGCAGTACTTC
TRBD1,TRBV12-3/TRBV12-4,TRBJ1-2,-,CASSAGQGAYGYTF,TGTGCCAGCAGTGCGGGACAGGGGGCATATGGCTACACCTTC
-,TRBV4-2,TRBJ1-6,-,CASSQVSAGGWNSPLHF,TGTGCCAGCAGCCAAGTTAGTGCCGGAGGGTGGAATTCACCCCTCCACTTT
TRBD2,TRBV5-1,TRBJ2-5,few,CASSPTSGGSRETQYF,TGCGCCAGCAGCCCGACTAGCGGGGGGAGTAGAGAGACCCAGTACTTC
TRBD1,TRBV7-2,TRBJ2-5,-,CASSPDLGTGNF,TGTGCCAGCAGCCCGGACTTAGGGACAGGGAACTTC
-,TRBV18,TRBJ2-5,few,CASSPTSGETQYF,TGTGCCAGCTCACCCACCAGCGGAGAGACCCAGTACTTC
-,TRBV7-9,TRBJ2-1,few,CASSLVLSTENEQFF,TGTGCCAGCAGCTTAGTTTTAAGTACCGAAAATGAGCAGTTCTTC
-,TRBV28,TRBJ2-5,few,CASSLLGYRETQYF,TGTGCCAGCAGTTTATTGGGGTACCGAGAGACCCAGTACTTC
-,TRBV5-1,TRBJ1-5,many,CASSLAGSDQPQHF,TGCGCCAGCAGCTTAGCAGGATCGGATCAGCCCCAGCATTTT